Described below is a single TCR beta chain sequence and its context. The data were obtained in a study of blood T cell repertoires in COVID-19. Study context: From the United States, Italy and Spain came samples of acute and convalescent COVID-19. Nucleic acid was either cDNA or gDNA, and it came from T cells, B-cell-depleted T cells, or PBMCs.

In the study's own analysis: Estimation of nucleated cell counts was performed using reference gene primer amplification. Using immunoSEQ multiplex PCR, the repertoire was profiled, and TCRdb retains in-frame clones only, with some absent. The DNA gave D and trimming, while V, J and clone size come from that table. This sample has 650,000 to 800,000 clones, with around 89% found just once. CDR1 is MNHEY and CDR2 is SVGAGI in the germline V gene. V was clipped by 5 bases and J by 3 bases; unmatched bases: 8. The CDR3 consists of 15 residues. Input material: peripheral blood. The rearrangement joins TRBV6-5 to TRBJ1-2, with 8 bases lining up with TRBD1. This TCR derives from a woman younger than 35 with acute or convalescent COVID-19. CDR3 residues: CASSTLTGDDYGYTF. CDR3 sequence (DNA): TGTGCCAGCAGTACGCTGACAGGGGATGACTATGGCTACACCTTC.